This entry lists 5 T cell receptor beta chains sequenced from one sample in a study of blood T cell repertoires in COVID-19. Sequencing used immunoSEQ multiplex PCR; TCRdb keeps in-frame clones, though not all of them. The sample records about 270,000 clones, 81% being singletons. The sequencing sample was made of peripheral blood. Source of these receptors: an older woman with active or convalescent COVID-19.

The chain combines TRBV20-1 with TRBJ1-2; the D gene is possibly TRBD1 (6 bases). The CDR3 loop spans 12 amino acids. Germline CDR1 DFQATT, CDR2 SNEGSKA (reference sequence). V lost 3 bases and J 11 bases, leaving 16 bases between the germline ends. This CDR3 reads CSASRQGIGYTF. CDR3 nucleotide sequence: TGCAGTGCTAGTCGCCAGGGGATAGGGTACACCTTC.

The chain recombines TRBV4-1 with TRBJ1-5; 7 bases align to TRBD1. Germline lookup yields CDR1 MGHRA and CDR2 YSYEKL. The CDR3 covers 17 residues. V gave up 0 bases and J gave up 2 bases; unmatched junction bases: 7. CDR3 sequence reads: CASSQDLRGRGNQPQHF. As DNA, the CDR3 is TGCGCCAGCAGCCAAGATCTTAGGGGGCGAGGCAATCAGCCCCAGCATTTT.

This chain joins TRBV29-1 and TRBJ2-5; possible D gene TRBD1, 6 bases. The ends were cut back, 5 bases at V and 0 bases at J, with 22 bases in the middle. The CDR3 covers 17 residues. CDR1 is SQVTM, CDR2 ANQGSEA, per germline. CDR3 sequence: CSVSPNTLTGYQETQYF. CDR3 coding DNA: TGCAGCGTTTCCCCGAACACTCTTACAGGGTACCAAGAGACCCAGTACTTC.

The chain combines TRBV7-9 with TRBJ1-1; 8 positions agree with TRBD1. With V trimmed by 5 bases and J by 11 bases, 10 bases remained unmatched. The CDR3 is 13 residues long. Per the germline V gene, CDR1 is SEHNR and CDR2 is FQNEAQ (reference sequence). CDR3 protein: CASSATGADRAFF. CDR3 sequence (DNA): TGTGCCAGCAGCGCGACAGGGGCCGACCGGGCTTTCTTT.

Here the CDR3 reads CASSHNNRDSYNEQFF. The CDR3 DNA is TGCGCCAGCAGCCATAATAACAGGGATTCCTACAATGAGCAGTTCTTC. The rearrangement links TRBV4-1 to TRBJ2-1; possibly TRBD1 for D (6 bases). Germline V gene sequence: CDR1 MGHRA, CDR2 YSYEKL. This CDR3 has 16 residues. With 3 bases removed from V and 1 base from J, the gap between germline ends came to 13 bases.